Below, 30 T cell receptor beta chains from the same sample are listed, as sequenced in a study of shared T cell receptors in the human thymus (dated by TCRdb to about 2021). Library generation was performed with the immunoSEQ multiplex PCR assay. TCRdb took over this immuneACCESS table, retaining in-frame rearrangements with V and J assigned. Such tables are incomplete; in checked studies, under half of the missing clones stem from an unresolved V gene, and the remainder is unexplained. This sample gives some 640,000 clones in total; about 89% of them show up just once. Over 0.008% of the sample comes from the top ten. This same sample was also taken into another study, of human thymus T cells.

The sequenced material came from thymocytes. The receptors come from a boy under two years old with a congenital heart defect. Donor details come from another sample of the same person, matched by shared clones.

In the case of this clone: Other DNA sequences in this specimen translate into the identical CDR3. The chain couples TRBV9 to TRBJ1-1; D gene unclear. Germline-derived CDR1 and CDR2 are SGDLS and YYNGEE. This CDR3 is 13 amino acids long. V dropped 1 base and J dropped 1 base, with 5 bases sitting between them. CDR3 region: CASSVHSNTEAFF. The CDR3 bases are TGTGCCAGCAGCGTACACTCGAACACTGAAGCTTTCTTT.

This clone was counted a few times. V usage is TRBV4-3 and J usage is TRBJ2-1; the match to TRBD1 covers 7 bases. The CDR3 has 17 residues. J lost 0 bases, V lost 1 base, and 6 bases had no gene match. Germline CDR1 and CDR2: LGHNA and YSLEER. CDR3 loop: CASSQAPRGFSYNEQFF. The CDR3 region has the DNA TGCGCCAGCAGCCAAGCACCCAGGGGGTTCTCCTACAATGAGCAGTTCTTC.

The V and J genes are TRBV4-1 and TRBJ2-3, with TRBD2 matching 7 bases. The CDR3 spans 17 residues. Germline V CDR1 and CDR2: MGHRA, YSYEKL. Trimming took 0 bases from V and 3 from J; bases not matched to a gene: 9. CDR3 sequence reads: CASSQDWRGLITDTQYF. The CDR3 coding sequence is TGCGCCAGCAGCCAAGATTGGCGGGGGTTAATTACAGATACGCAGTATTTT.

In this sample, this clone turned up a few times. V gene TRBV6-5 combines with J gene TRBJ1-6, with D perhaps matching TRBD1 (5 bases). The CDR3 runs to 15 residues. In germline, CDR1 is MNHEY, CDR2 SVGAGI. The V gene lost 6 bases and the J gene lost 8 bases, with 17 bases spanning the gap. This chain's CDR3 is CASSPREGTDSPLHF. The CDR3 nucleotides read TGTGCCAGCAGCCCCAGGGAGGGGACGGATTCACCCCTCCACTTT.

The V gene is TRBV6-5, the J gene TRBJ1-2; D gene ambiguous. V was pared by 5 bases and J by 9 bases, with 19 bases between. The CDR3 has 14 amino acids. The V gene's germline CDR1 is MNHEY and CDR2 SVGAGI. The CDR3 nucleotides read TGTGCCAGCAGTCCCCCCCGGGCGAGGGAGAGCTACACCTTC. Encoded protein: CASSPPRARESYTF.

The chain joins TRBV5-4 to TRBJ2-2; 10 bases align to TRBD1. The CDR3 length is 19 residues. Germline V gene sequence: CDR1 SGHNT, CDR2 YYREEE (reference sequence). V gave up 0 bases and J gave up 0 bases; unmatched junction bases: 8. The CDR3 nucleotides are TGTGCCAGCAGCTTGGAGGGACAGGGGACCCTTCCGAACACCGGGGAGCTGTTTTTT. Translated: CASSLEGQGTLPNTGELFF.

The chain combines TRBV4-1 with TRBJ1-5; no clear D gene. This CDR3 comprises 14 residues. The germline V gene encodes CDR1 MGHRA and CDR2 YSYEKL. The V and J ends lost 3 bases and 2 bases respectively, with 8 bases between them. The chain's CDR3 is CASSQSRGNQPQHF. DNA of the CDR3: TGCGCCAGCAGCCAGTCCCGGGGCAATCAGCCCCAGCATTTT.

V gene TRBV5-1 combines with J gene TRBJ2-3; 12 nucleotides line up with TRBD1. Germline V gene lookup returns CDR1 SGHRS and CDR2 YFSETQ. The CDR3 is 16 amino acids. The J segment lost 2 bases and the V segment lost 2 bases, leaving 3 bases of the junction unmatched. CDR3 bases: TGCGCCAGCAGCTTTGGGACAGGGGGCATCACAGATACGCAGTATTTT. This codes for CASSFGTGGITDTQYF. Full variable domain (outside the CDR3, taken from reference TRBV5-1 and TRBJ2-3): KAGVTQTPRYLIKTRGQQVTLSCSPISGHRSVSWYQQTPGQGLQFLFEYFSETQRNKGNFPGRFSGRQFSNSRSEMNVSTLELGDSALYLCASSFGTGGITDTQYFGPGTRLTVL.

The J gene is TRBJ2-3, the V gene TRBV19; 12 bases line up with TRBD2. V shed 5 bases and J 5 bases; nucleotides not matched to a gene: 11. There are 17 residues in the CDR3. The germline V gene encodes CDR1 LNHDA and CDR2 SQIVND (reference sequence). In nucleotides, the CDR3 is TGTGCCAGTAGTCGCCCGACTAGCGGGAGAGCTGGAGATACGCAGTATTTT. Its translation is CASSRPTSGRAGDTQYF.

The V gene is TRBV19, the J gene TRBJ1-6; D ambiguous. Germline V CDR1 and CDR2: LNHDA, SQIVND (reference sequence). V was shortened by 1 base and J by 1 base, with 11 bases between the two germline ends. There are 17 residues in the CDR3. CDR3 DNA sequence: TGTGCCAGTAGTATAGGCGGGCGCGGTTCCTATAATTCACCCCTCCACTTT. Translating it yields CASSIGGRGSYNSPLHF.

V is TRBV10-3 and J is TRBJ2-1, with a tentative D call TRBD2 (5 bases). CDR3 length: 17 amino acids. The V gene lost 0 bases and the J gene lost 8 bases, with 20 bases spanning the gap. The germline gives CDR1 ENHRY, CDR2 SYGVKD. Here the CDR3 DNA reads TGTGCCATCAGTGAGTCCATTACTAGTAGAAAATCCGATGAGCAGTTCTTC. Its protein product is CAISESITSRKSDEQFF.

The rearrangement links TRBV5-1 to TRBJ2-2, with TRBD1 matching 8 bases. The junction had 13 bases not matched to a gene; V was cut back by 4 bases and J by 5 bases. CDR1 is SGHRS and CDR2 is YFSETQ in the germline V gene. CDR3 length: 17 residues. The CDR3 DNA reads TGCGCCAGCAGCGTCACCCAGGGACAGGTCGAAACCGGGGAGCTGTTTTTT. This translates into CASSVTQGQVETGELFF.

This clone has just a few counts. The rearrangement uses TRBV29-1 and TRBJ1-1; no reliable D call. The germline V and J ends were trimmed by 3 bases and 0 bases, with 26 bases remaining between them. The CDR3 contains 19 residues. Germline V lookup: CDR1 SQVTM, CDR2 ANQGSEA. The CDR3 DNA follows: TGCAGCGTTGATAAACCCCCCCGTTCAAAGGGAGACATGAACACTGAAGCTTTCTTT. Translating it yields CSVDKPPRSKGDMNTEAFF.

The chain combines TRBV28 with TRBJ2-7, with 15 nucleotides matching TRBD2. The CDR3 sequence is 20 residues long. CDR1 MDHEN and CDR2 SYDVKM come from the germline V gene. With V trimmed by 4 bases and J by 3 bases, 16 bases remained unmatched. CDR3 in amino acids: CASSSIQKTGTSGRLYEQYF. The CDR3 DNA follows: TGTGCCAGCAGTTCCATACAGAAGACCGGGACTAGCGGGAGGCTCTACGAGCAGTACTTC.

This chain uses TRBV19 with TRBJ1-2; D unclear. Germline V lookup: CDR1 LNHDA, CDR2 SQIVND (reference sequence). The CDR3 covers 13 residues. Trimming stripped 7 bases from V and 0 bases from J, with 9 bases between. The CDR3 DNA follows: TGTGCCAGTATGGCAGGAACTAACTATGGCTACACCTTC. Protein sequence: CASMAGTNYGYTF.

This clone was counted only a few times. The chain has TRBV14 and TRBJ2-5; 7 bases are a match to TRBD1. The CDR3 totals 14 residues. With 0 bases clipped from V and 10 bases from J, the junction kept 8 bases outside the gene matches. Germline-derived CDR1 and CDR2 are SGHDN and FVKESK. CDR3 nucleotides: TGTGCCAGCAGCCAAGATTTGGGGACAGAGGTCCAGTACTTC. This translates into CASSQDLGTEVQYF.

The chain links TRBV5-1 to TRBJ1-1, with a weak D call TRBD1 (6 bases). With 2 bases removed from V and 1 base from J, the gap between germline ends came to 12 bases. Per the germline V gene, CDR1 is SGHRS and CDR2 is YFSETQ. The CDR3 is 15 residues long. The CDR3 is CASSLGGQPNTEAFF. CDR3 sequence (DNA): TGCGCCAGCAGCTTAGGGGGACAACCGAACACTGAAGCTTTCTTT.

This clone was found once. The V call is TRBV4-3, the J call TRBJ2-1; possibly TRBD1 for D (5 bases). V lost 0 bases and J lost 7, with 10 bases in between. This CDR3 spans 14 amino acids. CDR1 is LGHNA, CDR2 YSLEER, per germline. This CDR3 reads CASSQDLAGNEQFF. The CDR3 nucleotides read TGCGCCAGCAGCCAAGATTTGGCAGGGAATGAGCAGTTCTTC.

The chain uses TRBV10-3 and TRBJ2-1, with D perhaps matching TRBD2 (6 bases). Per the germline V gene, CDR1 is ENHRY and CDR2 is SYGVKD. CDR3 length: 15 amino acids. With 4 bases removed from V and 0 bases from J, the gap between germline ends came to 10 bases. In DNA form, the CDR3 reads TGTGCCATCAGTGGGGACTGCGGCTCCTACAATGAGCAGTTCTTC. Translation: CAISGDCGSYNEQFF.

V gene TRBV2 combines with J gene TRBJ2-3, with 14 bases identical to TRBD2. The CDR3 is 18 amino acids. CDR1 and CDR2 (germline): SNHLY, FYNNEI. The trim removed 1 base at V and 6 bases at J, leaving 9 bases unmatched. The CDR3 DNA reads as TGTGCCAGCAGTGAAGGGAGGGGACTAGCGGGGGCAAGGGATACGCAGTATTTT. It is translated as CASSEGRGLAGARDTQYF.

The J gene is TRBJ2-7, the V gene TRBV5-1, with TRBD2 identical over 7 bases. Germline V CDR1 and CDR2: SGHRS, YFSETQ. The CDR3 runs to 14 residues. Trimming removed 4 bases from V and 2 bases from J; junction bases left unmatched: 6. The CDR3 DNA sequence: TGCGCCAGCAGCCAAAGCGGGGTACCCTACGAGCAGTACTTC. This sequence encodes CASSQSGVPYEQYF.

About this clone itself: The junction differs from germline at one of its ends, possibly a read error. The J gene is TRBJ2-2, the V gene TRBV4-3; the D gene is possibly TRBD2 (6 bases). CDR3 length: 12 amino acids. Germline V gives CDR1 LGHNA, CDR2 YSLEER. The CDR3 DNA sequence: TGCGCCAGCAGCCATCTCGTCGGATTCGGGGGTTTT. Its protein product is CASSHLVGFGGF.

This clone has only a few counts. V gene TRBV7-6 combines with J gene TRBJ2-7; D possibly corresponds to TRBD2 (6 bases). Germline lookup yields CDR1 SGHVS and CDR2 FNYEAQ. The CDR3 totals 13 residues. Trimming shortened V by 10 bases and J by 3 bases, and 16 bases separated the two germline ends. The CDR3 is CATRQPGDYEQYF. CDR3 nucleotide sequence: TGTGCCACCCGACAGCCGGGGGACTACGAGCAGTACTTC.

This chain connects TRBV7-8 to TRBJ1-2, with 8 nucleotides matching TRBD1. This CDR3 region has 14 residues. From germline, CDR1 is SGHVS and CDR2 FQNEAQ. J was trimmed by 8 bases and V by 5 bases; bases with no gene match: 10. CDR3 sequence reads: CASSKKDRVEGYTF. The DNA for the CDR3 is TGTGCCAGCAGCAAGAAGGACAGGGTGGAGGGCTACACCTTC. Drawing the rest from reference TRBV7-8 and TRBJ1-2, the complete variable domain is GAGVSQSPRYKVAKRGQDVALRCDPISGHVSLFWYQQALGQGPEFLTYFQNEAQLDKSGLPSDRFFAERPEGSVSTLKIQRTQQEDSAVYLCASSKKDRVEGYTFGSGTRLTVV.

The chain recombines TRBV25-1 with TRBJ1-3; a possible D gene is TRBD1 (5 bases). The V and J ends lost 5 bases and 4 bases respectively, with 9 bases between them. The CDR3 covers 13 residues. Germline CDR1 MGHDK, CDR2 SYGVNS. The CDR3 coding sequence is TGTGCCAGCAGTTTAGGGGTGGGAAACACCATATATTTT. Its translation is CASSLGVGNTIYF.

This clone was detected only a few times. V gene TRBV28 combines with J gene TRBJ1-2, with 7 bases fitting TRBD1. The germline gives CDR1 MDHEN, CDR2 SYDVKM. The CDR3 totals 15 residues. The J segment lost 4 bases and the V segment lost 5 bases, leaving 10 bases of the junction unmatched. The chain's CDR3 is CASSPRQGLGYGYTF. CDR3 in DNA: TGTGCCAGCAGTCCGCGACAGGGCCTGGGCTATGGCTACACCTTC.

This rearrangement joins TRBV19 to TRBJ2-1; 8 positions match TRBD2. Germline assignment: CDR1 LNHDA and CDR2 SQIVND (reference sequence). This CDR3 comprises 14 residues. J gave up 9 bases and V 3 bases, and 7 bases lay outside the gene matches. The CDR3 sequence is CASSIFAGGSEQFF. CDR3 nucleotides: TGTGCCAGTAGTATTTTCGCGGGAGGATCTGAGCAGTTCTTC.

CDR3 region: CSDIWGGGPVDTQYF. The CDR3 nucleotides are TGCAGCGACATTTGGGGCGGGGGGCCCGTCGATACGCAGTATTTT. V gene TRBV29-1 combines with J gene TRBJ2-3; 8 bases map to TRBD2. Germline assignment: CDR1 SQVTM and CDR2 ANQGSEA. Trimming removed 7 bases from V and 6 bases from J; junction bases left unmatched: 15. The CDR3 consists of 15 residues.

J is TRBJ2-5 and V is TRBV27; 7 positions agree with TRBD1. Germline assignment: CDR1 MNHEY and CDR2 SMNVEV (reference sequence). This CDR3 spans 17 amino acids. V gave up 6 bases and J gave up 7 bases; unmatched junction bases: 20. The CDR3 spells CASSLYRTGAPKMTQYF. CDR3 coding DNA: TGTGCCAGCAGCCTATACCGCACAGGGGCCCCCAAGATGACCCAGTACTTC.

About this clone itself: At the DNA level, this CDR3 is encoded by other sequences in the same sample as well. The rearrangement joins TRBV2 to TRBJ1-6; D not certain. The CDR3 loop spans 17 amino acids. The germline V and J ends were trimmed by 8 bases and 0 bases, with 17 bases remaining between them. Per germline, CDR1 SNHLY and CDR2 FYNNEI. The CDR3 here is CASSPEVGSSYNSPLHF. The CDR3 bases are TGTGCCAGCTCCCCTGAGGTAGGGAGCTCCTATAATTCACCCCTCCACTTT.